Following are 26 T cell receptor beta chains from one sample sequenced in a study of blood T cell repertoires in COVID-19. Sequenced by immunoSEQ multiplex PCR; TCRdb stores in-frame clones only, minus some. The table has about 220,000 clones, 75% to 90% seen once. Material: peripheral blood. These receptors came from a woman aged 70-85 years with COVID-19, enrolled during active disease.

The rearrangement links TRBV7-2 to TRBJ1-3; D unclear. Trimming shortened V by 5 bases and J by 0 bases, and 5 bases separated the two germline ends. Germline V gene sequence: CDR1 SGHTA, CDR2 FQGNSA. This CDR3 has 13 amino acids. The CDR3 protein is CASSESSGNTIYF. In DNA form, the CDR3 reads TGTGCCAGCAGCGAGAGCTCTGGAAACACCATATATTTT.

This clone was picked up a small number of times. The CDR3 DNA reads TGTGCCAGCGGGAGGGGGAGCACCGGGGAGCTGTTTTTT. Its protein product is CASGRGSTGELFF. The chain employs TRBV28 and TRBJ2-2, with a tentative D call TRBD2 (7 bases). Germline V CDR1 and CDR2: MDHEN, SYDVKM. V was shortened by 8 bases and J by 4 bases, with 11 bases between the two germline ends. This CDR3 contains 13 residues.

This chain connects TRBV7-8 to TRBJ2-1, with TRBD2 identical over 13 bases. After removal of 10 bases from V and 7 bases from J, the junction contained 7 bases not matched to a gene. The CDR3 is made up of 14 amino acids. Looked up from germline, CDR1 is SGHVS and CDR2 is FQNEAQ. This CDR3 reads CANNPLAGGNEQFF. The DNA of the CDR3 is TGTGCCAACAACCCACTAGCGGGAGGGAATGAGCAGTTCTTC.

The chain links TRBV2 to TRBJ1-4, with 8 bases lining up with TRBD1. J was trimmed by 8 bases and V by 4 bases; bases with no gene match: 6. CDR3 length equals 14 residues. The germline CDR1 and CDR2 sequences are SNHLY and FYNNEI. The chain's CDR3 is CASSGGQGTEKLFF. CDR3 sequence (DNA): TGTGCCAGCAGTGGCGGACAGGGAACCGAAAAACTGTTTTTT.

The chain is built from TRBV19 and TRBJ2-1; 13 nucleotides match TRBD2. J lost 1 base, V lost 5 bases, and 5 bases had no gene match. The germline V gene has CDR1 LNHDA and CDR2 SQIVND (reference sequence). CDR3 length equals 17 residues. The DNA for the CDR3 is TGTGCCAGTAGTCCGCGGACTAGCGGGAGATCCTACAATGAGCAGTTCTTC. This sequence encodes CASSPRTSGRSYNEQFF.

The genes are TRBV2 and TRBJ1-2; D not certain. Germline V lookup: CDR1 SNHLY, CDR2 FYNNEI. This CDR3 comprises 12 residues. V lost 6 bases, J lost 1 base, and 6 bases lay in between. The CDR3 sequence: CASSVNNYGYTF. The CDR3 nucleotides are TGTGCCAGCAGCGTTAATAACTATGGCTACACCTTC.

The chain employs TRBV5-1 and TRBJ2-5; 8 bases map to TRBD1. CDR3 length: 14 amino acids. With 4 bases clipped from V and 8 bases from J, the junction kept 10 bases outside the gene matches. Germline CDR1 and CDR2: SGHRS and YFSETQ. The CDR3 bases are TGCGCCAGCAGCCACTCGACAGGGGCGGATACCCAGTACTTC. This gives the protein CASSHSTGADTQYF.

J is TRBJ2-7 and V is TRBV13, with 8 bases matching TRBD2. The CDR3 has 14 residues. Trimming removed 4 bases from V and 3 bases from J; junction bases left unmatched: 5. Germline lookup yields CDR1 PRHDT and CDR2 FYEKMQ (reference sequence). The CDR3 here is CASSSGGPIYEQYF. The CDR3 coding sequence is TGTGCCAGCAGCTCGGGAGGGCCTATCTACGAGCAGTACTTC.

In this sample, this clone turned up a few times. The chain combines TRBV30 with TRBJ2-7, with a weak D call TRBD2 (5 bases). V gave up 3 bases and J gave up 0 bases, with 12 bases separating them. Germline V lookup: CDR1 GTSNPN, CDR2 SVGIG (reference sequence). CDR3 length equals 14 residues. DNA for the CDR3: TGTGCCTGGAGGATACTAGGGTTCTCCTACGAGCAGTACTTC. This encodes CAWRILGFSYEQYF.

The chain carries TRBV12-3 or TRBV12-4 and TRBJ2-7; D may be TRBD1 (6 bases). The CDR3 has 13 amino acids. V was shortened by 5 bases and J by 7 bases, with 15 bases between the two germline ends. CDR3 DNA: TGTGCCAGCAGTACGGGGACATTACGAGAGCAGTACTTC. This gives the protein CASSTGTLREQYF.

The chain links TRBV28 to TRBJ2-1, with a weak D call TRBD1 (6 bases). Germline CDR1 reads MDHEN; CDR2 reads SYDVKM. V lost 5 bases and J 0 bases, leaving 14 bases between the germline ends. The CDR3 sequence is 16 residues long. The CDR3 spells CASSPHAGVSYNEQFF. CDR3 in DNA: TGTGCCAGCAGTCCTCACGCAGGGGTCTCCTACAATGAGCAGTTCTTC.

This sequence joins TRBV7-2 and TRBJ2-5; 10 positions agree with TRBD2. J was trimmed by 2 bases and V by 3 bases; bases with no gene match: 6. Germline values: CDR1 SGHTA, CDR2 FQGNSA. The CDR3 consists of 16 residues. CDR3 loop: CASSFSTSGLQETQYF. CDR3 DNA: TGTGCCAGCAGCTTTTCGACTAGCGGGCTTCAAGAGACCCAGTACTTC.

The chain is built from TRBV28 and TRBJ1-2; a possible D gene is TRBD1 (5 bases). CDR1 is MDHEN, CDR2 SYDVKM, per germline. This CDR3 comprises 13 residues. The V and J ends lost 8 bases and 4 bases respectively, with 14 bases between them. Here the CDR3 DNA reads TGTGCCAGCTGGGGCACGAATTTCTATGGCTACACCTTC. Residues: CASWGTNFYGYTF.

The rearrangement uses TRBV9 and TRBJ2-1; D remains ambiguous. CDR1 is SGDLS and CDR2 is YYNGEE in the germline V gene. V dropped 0 bases and J dropped 0 bases, with 7 bases sitting between them. This CDR3 comprises 15 residues. CDR3 sequence: CASSVGGGSYNEQFF. The CDR3 coding sequence is TGTGCCAGCAGCGTAGGAGGCGGCTCCTACAATGAGCAGTTCTTC.

The chain couples TRBV2 to TRBJ2-2; D is undetermined. CDR1 and CDR2 (germline): SNHLY, FYNNEI. The CDR3 length is 14 residues. V lost 3 bases and J 4 bases, leaving 9 bases between the germline ends. The CDR3 DNA reads as TGTGCCAGCAGTGACTCCCGGGTCACCGGGGAGCTGTTTTTT. It codes for CASSDSRVTGELFF.

The V gene is TRBV28, the J gene TRBJ1-3; TRBD1 agrees at 7 bases. This CDR3 comprises 16 residues. Germline loops: CDR1 MDHEN, CDR2 SYDVKM. V lost 3 bases to trimming and J lost 1 base; unmatched junction nucleotides: 6. The CDR3 reads CASSFPGQISGNTIYF. The CDR3 DNA sequence: TGTGCCAGCAGTTTCCCGGGACAGATTTCTGGAAACACCATATATTTT. The variable domain in full, with the rest retrieved from reference TRBV28 and TRBJ1-3, is DVKVTQSSRYLVKRTGEKVFLECVQDMDHENMFWYRQDPGLGLRLIYFSYDVKMKEKGDIPEGYSVSREKKERFSLILESASTNQTSMYLCASSFPGQISGNTIYFGEGSWLTVV.

The chain is built from TRBV2 and TRBJ2-5; the match to TRBD2 covers 9 bases. The V segment lost 4 bases and the J segment 5 bases; nucleotides outside the gene matches: 8. CDR3 length: 15 residues. Looked up from germline, CDR1 is SNHLY and CDR2 is FYNNEI. CDR3 sequence: CASSAQAGGGETQYF. The CDR3 nucleotides are TGTGCCAGCAGTGCTCAAGCGGGAGGAGGGGAGACCCAGTACTTC. The whole variable domain, filled in from reference TRBV2 and TRBJ2-5, reads EPEVTQTPSHQVTQMGQEVILRCVPISNHLYFYWYRQILGQKVEFLVSFYNNEISEKSEIFDDQFSVERPDGSNFTLKIRSTKLEDSAMYFCASSAQAGGGETQYFGPGTRLLVL.

The chain carries TRBV6-2 or TRBV6-3 and TRBJ2-1, with D possibly matching TRBD2 (6 bases). This CDR3 has 12 residues. Trimming shortened V by 0 bases and J by 15 bases, and 12 bases separated the two germline ends. The germline V gene encodes CDR1 MNHEY and CDR2 SVGEGT. CDR3 in amino acids: CASSYSGSTLFF. CDR3 in DNA: TGTGCCAGCAGTTACTCCGGGAGTACTCTGTTCTTC.

V usage is TRBV24-1 and J usage is TRBJ1-5; D remains unclear. Germline V gene lookup returns CDR1 KGHDR and CDR2 SFDVKD. The CDR3 runs 15 residues. V was cut by 2 bases and J by 6 bases, with 13 bases left in between. The CDR3 spells CATSDSYTAGQPQHF. DNA of the CDR3: TGTGCCACCAGTGATTCCTACACAGCGGGTCAGCCCCAGCATTTT.

The J gene is TRBJ2-7, the V gene TRBV19, with TRBD2 matching 11 bases. This CDR3 comprises 15 residues. Germline V lookup: CDR1 LNHDA, CDR2 SQIVND (reference sequence). V was pared by 4 bases and J by 6 bases, with 8 bases of the junction left unmatched. The DNA for the CDR3 is TGTGCCAGTAGTACAGGTGGACTAGCGGGTTCCGAGCAGTACTTC. Protein sequence: CASSTGGLAGSEQYF. The variable domain in full, with the rest retrieved from reference TRBV19 and TRBJ2-7, is DGGITQSPKYLFRKEGQNVTLSCEQNLNHDAMYWYRQDPGQGLRLIYYSQIVNDFQKGDIAEGYSVSREKKESFPLTVTSAQKNPTAFYLCASSTGGLAGSEQYFGPGTRLTVT.

V gene TRBV28 combines with J gene TRBJ2-1; D is perhaps TRBD1 (6 bases). CDR3 length: 15 amino acids. Trimming took off 3 bases at V and 8 bases at J, with 17 bases between the two ends. Germline assignment: CDR1 MDHEN and CDR2 SYDVKM. The CDR3 DNA reads TGTGCCAGCAGTTTCGGGACAACTGGGTGGGATGAGCAGTTCTTC. Translated: CASSFGTTGWDEQFF.

The chain joins TRBV30 to TRBJ2-5; D tentatively reads TRBD1 or TRBD2 (5 bases each). Germline V lookup: CDR1 GTSNPN, CDR2 SVGIG (reference sequence). This CDR3 is 16 amino acids long. Trimming took 5 bases from V and 5 from J, leaving 24 bases between them. The CDR3 protein is CAWGASRDPPRETQYF. CDR3 in DNA: TGTGCCTGGGGGGCTAGTCGGGATCCCCCCAGGGAGACCCAGTACTTC.

The chain couples TRBV12-3 or TRBV12-4 to TRBJ2-7; TRBD1 is a possible D gene (5 bases). The CDR3 extends over 13 amino acids. The germline V and J ends were trimmed by 1 base and 4 bases, with 8 bases remaining between them. CDR3 protein: CASSLGGIYEQYF. Written as DNA, the CDR3 is TGTGCCAGCAGTTTAGGGGGCATATACGAGCAGTACTTC.

This sequence joins TRBV18 and TRBJ2-5; 9 bases line up with TRBD1. Germline-derived CDR1 and CDR2 are KGHSH and LQKENI. Losses at the gene ends were 5 bases for V and 3 bases for J; bases not matched to a gene: 4. CDR3 size: 14 residues. The CDR3 spells CASSERTGEETQYF. The CDR3 region has the DNA TGTGCCAGCTCAGAGAGGACAGGGGAAGAGACCCAGTACTTC.

Only one count was recorded for this clone. This sequence joins TRBV4-3 and TRBJ1-1; TRBD1 aligns across 9 bases. CDR3 length: 15 amino acids. In germline, CDR1 is LGHNA, CDR2 YSLEER. J lost 1 base, V lost 1 base, and 1 base had no gene match. The CDR3 DNA reads as TGCGCCAGCAGCCAAGGGGACAGGGCGAACACTGAAGCTTTCTTT. It encodes CASSQGDRANTEAFF.

A single count supports this clone. The rearrangement links TRBV4-2 to TRBJ2-1; possibly TRBD1 for D (6 bases). Germline V lookup: CDR1 LGHNA, CDR2 YNFKEQ. Between the trimmed V and J ends, which lost 0 bases and 10 bases, there was a span of 10 bases. The length of the CDR3 is 13 residues. CDR3 amino acids: CASSQDRGGEQFF. CDR3 in DNA: TGTGCCAGCAGCCAAGATCGAGGGGGAGAGCAGTTCTTC.